This is a list of T cell receptor beta chains from one sample in a study of T cell repertoires in cytomegalovirus infection. Via MiXCR, TCRdb re-called the reads, giving one row per CDR3 protein. The repertoire holds about 740,000 distinct CDR3 sequences, with under 40% as singletons. Material: PBMCs. The receptors derive from a human donor in good health (CMV status not recorded). Some clones in this sample may be carry-over from other donors' samples. The CDR3 runs from the conserved cysteine through the conserved F or W. The order of the fields is CDR3 DNA, CDR3 protein, J gene, D gene, V gene, clone size. A D gene is named only where the DNA matches it firmly. Size values are once, few and many counts, or a class for expanded clones, and some rows have none.

TGTGCCAGCCCGGGTCCCCCGGGGGGCGACACTGTAGCTTTCTTT CASPGPPGGDTVAFF TRBJ1-1 - TRBV6-1 -
TGTGCCAGCAGTTACAGGGGAGAACAGGACTACTATAGCAATCAGCCCCAGCATTTT CASSYRGEQDYYSNQPQHF TRBJ1-5 - TRBV6-2/TRBV6-3 few
TGTGCCAGCAGCTTAACCCCGGGAACCTCTAACTATGGCTACACCTTC CASSLTPGTSNYGYTF TRBJ1-2 - TRBV11-2 few
TGTGCCAGCAGTGAGAACATTCAGTACTTC CASSENIQYF TRBJ2-4 - TRBV2 -
TGTGCCAGCAGCCTCCCTACGTGGGTAGGGGATCAGCCCCAGCATTTT CASSLPTWVGDQPQHF TRBJ1-5 - TRBV28 once
TGTGCCAGCAGTTTGCTGGGGGGCATGGGGTATGGCTACACCTTC CASSLLGGMGYGYTF TRBJ1-2 - TRBV28 few
TGTGCCAGCAGTCCCTTACCGCGGCAGGGCAACCTGGCAGATACGCAGTATTTT CASSPLPRQGNLADTQYF TRBJ2-3 - TRBV28 many
TGCAGCGTTGATGTAAGGGCCCTCGGGGGCTACACCTTC CSVDVRALGGYTF TRBJ1-2 - TRBV29-1 -
TGTGCCAGCAGCTGGTCCGGGACTAGCAGAAGGAATGAGCAGTTCTTC CASSWSGTSRRNEQFF TRBJ2-1 TRBD2 TRBV7-2 many
TGTGCCAGCAGTTTGGTCGGACAAAGATATGGCTACACCTTC CASSLVGQRYGYTF TRBJ1-2 - TRBV12-3/TRBV12-4 -
TGCGCCAGCAGCGAGGCGGACCCCTACAATGAGCAGTTCTTC CASSEADPYNEQFF TRBJ2-1 - TRBV4-1 -
TGTGCCAGCTCAGAACGAGGAGGGCAGGCGAGCTCCTACGAGCAGTACTTC CASSERGGQASSYEQYF TRBJ2-7 - TRBV18 -
TGTGCCAGCAGTTCCAAGACTAGCGGGAGCTCCTACGAGCAGTACTTC CASSSKTSGSSYEQYF TRBJ2-7 TRBD2 TRBV28 few
TGTGCCAGCAGCTCGCCTACTAGCGGGACCACCGGGGAGCTGTTTTTT CASSSPTSGTTGELFF TRBJ2-2 TRBD2 TRBV7-8 many
TGTGCCAGTAGTTCGGAACAGGGAGTTAACACTGAAGCTTTCTTT CASSSEQGVNTEAFF TRBJ1-1 - TRBV19 -
TGTGCCAGCAGGCCAGAGGGACGTCCCCACTACAATGAGCAGTTCTTC CASRPEGRPHYNEQFF TRBJ2-1 - TRBV6-2/TRBV6-3 -
TGTGCCAGCAGCCCGAGGAATTGGGGGAGGCCTGAAGCTTTCTTT CASSPRNWGRPEAFF TRBJ1-1 - TRBV7-8 -
TGTGCCAGCAGTGACTCAGCGGGACAGGGGGCAGATACGCAGTATTTT CASSDSAGQGADTQYF TRBJ2-3 TRBD1 TRBV6-4 -
TGTGCCAGCAGCTTGGCTTTGCAGGGGGTCTATGGCTACACCTTC CASSLALQGVYGYTF TRBJ1-2 TRBD1 TRBV5-4 -
TGCGCCAGCGACGGACGGACCCCGACTTCTAACTATGGCTACACCTTC CASDGRTPTSNYGYTF TRBJ1-2 - TRBV10-2 -
TGTGCCAGCAGTACTCTCCGGGGGGCTTTCTTT CASSTLRGAFF TRBJ1-1 - TRBV12-3/TRBV12-4 few
TGTGCCAGCAGCATTAGCCCAGGGGGCAATGAAAAACTGTTTTTT CASSISPGGNEKLFF TRBJ1-4 TRBD1 TRBV9 -
TGTGCCAGTAGGCGGCCGGGACTAGCGGACAATGAGCAGTTCTTC CASRRPGLADNEQFF TRBJ2-1 TRBD2 TRBV19 -
TGTGCCTGGAGTGTGGCCAGGGATGCGTGGAGTCAGCCCCAGCATTTT CAWSVARDAWSQPQHF TRBJ1-5 - TRBV30 -
TGTGCCAGCAGCTTAGGGGTGAGCTATGGCTACACCTTC CASSLGVSYGYTF TRBJ1-2 - TRBV7-2 many
TGTGCCAGCAGCCACAGGGGGCTGGTCACTGAAGCTTTCTTT CASSHRGLVTEAFF TRBJ1-1 TRBD1 TRBV25-1 few
TGTGCCAGCAGTTTACGGTGGGGGAGCACAGATACGCAGTATTTT CASSLRWGSTDTQYF TRBJ2-3 - TRBV28 -
TGTGCCAGCAGCGTCTCTTTTAATACCTACGAGCAGTACTTC CASSVSFNTYEQYF TRBJ2-7 - TRBV2 -
TGTGCCAGCAGTTTGGGGGGGGACAGTTATGGCTACACCTTC CASSLGGDSYGYTF TRBJ1-2 TRBD1 TRBV28 -
TGTGCCAGCGGGGCCTCCGGGAACACCGGGGAGCTGTTTTTT CASGASGNTGELFF TRBJ2-2 - TRBV9 once
TGTGCCAGCAGCTTGGCTAGGGTCGGGGAGCTGTTTTTT CASSLARVGELFF TRBJ2-2 - TRBV7-2 once
TGTGCCAGCAGCGGACATAGCGGGGCCTACACTGAAGCTTTCTTT CASSGHSGAYTEAFF TRBJ1-1 - TRBV7-9 few
TGTGCCAGCAGCTCGAAAACGGTCCAGTTCTTC CASSSKTVQFF TRBJ2-1 - TRBV11-2 -
TGTGCCAGCAGCCTACTTCTAGCGGAATATTACAATGAGCAGTTCTTC CASSLLLAEYYNEQFF TRBJ2-1 TRBD2 TRBV5-6 few
TGTGCCAGCAGCCCAGGCAGGGTAGGCGGCTACACCTTC CASSPGRVGGYTF TRBJ1-2 - TRBV12-3/TRBV12-4 -
TGTGCCAGCAGCTTAGGAGGGTATAGCACAGATACGCAGTATTTT CASSLGGYSTDTQYF TRBJ2-3 - TRBV7-2 many
TGTGCCAGCAGTTCTTACAGGGGGCTCGGTCAGCCCCAGCATTTT CASSSYRGLGQPQHF TRBJ1-5 TRBD1 TRBV27 -
TGTGCCAGCAGTTTCTTGGCGAAAGGTGGCTACACCTTC CASSFLAKGGYTF TRBJ1-2 - TRBV12-3/TRBV12-4 -
TGTGCCAGCAGCTCGACAGGGGCGCACACCGGGGAGCTGTTTTTT CASSSTGAHTGELFF TRBJ2-2 TRBD1 TRBV5-6 few
TGCGCCAGCAGCCAAGATGGGAGGTATGGCTACACCTTC CASSQDGRYGYTF TRBJ1-2 - TRBV4-1 few
TGTGCCAGCAGTCGGGACAGGACCACAGATACGCAGTATTTT CASSRDRTTDTQYF TRBJ2-3 TRBD1 TRBV7-2 -
TGTGCCAGCAGCTTACAGTCCCGCTCCTACAATGAGCAGTTCTTC CASSLQSRSYNEQFF TRBJ2-1 - TRBV7-8 -
TGTGCCAGCAGCTTAGAAACAGGGCAGAGTGAGCAGTTCTTC CASSLETGQSEQFF TRBJ2-1 - TRBV7-6 -
TGTGCCAGCAGTTTTTCTAGCGGGTTCGGGAATGAGCAGTTCTTC CASSFSSGFGNEQFF TRBJ2-1 TRBD2 TRBV28 -
TGTGCCAGCAGCCAAGGAACAGGGGGCTGGAATAGCAATCAGCCCCAGCATTTT CASSQGTGGWNSNQPQHF TRBJ1-5 TRBD1 TRBV12-3/TRBV12-4 many
TGCGCCAGCAGCTTAGCCGACAGGGGAGGGAGTGGTGAAAAACTGTTTTTT CASSLADRGGSGEKLFF TRBJ1-4 TRBD1 TRBV5-1 -
TGTGCCAGCAGCTCAACGGGACAGGGTAACTACGAGCAGTACTTC CASSSTGQGNYEQYF TRBJ2-7 TRBD1 TRBV7-9 few
TGTGCCAGCAGGCGAGTAGCGGGAGACAACGAGCAGTACTTC CASRRVAGDNEQYF TRBJ2-7 TRBD2 TRBV2 few
TGTGCCAGCAGCCAAGGAGGGACAGGGATCCACGAGCAGTACTTC CASSQGGTGIHEQYF TRBJ2-7 TRBD1 TRBV4-2 -
TGTGCCAGCAGTTTAGGTGGGGGGAACACCGGGGAGCTGTTTTTT CASSLGGGNTGELFF TRBJ2-2 - TRBV12-3/TRBV12-4 many